This T cell receptor beta chain was found in a study of cytomegalovirus exposure and HLA in healthy donors. In the study overall: Earlier results showed roughly 110 million unique TCR beta sequences derived from 150 million to 200 million T cells.

The study ran its PCR with 60 Vbeta and 13 Jbeta primers. Libraries were prepared by immunoSEQ multiplex PCR; TCRdb keeps only in-frame clonotypes and omits some of them. The data hold around 100,000 clones, with roughly 83% observed a single time. This CDR3 region has 18 residues. From germline, CDR1 is SEHNR and CDR2 FQNEAQ (reference sequence). J was trimmed by 1 base and V by 5 bases; bases with no gene match: 12. Sequencing was done on a sample of PBMCs. The TCR comes from a woman younger than 35 in good health and CMV-seropositive. The J gene is TRBJ2-2, the V gene TRBV7-9, with 8 nucleotides matching TRBD2. The CDR3 DNA is TGTGCCAGCAGCCTAGAACTAGCGGTTGCTCTGAACACCGGGGAGCTGTTTTTT. This sequence encodes CASSLELAVALNTGELFF.